This T cell receptor (beta chain) was sequenced during a study of T cell responses to AZD1222 COVID-19 vaccine (dated by TCRdb to the early 2020s). Broadly, across the study: TCR sequencing covered 233 trial participants: 200 to 210 given two doses of AZD1222 and 26 given two doses of MenACWY control vaccine. Trial participants were enrolled by age into subgroups of 18-55, 56-69 and 70-plus years, and roughly 160, 29 and 62 TCR-sequenced participants, respectively, were included in these subgroups.

This clone was found a few times. Its antigen is still unknown. Within one base of it there is no much larger clone, and no base qualities were kept. The sample's time point label is to be understood as: baseline before first vaccination. According to the study, the label for this sample's treatment or condition signals: meningococcal conjugate vaccine given as trial control. Vaccinee samples were obtained from the UK trials COV001 and COV002, which included a single-blind randomized controlled phase 2/3 trial of AZD1222 (ChAdOx1 nCoV-19) in healthy adults. Trial participant PBMC samples were collected at day 0 and day 28 after the second dose for TCRbeta chain sequencing. The full study reports these points: After two AZD1222 doses, spike-specific TCR breadth and depth were significantly higher than at day 0 and than in MenACWY recipients. Participants were mostly white British, with more females than males. The authors suggested clonal diversity may have been underestimated. The 56-69-year group was small, and its depth increase did not reach significance, likely because of low power. Because no day 14 peak-response samples were available, the repertoires could be characterized only after the peak T cell response. Reportedly, close to half of the unique spike-specific TCRs recognized epitopes lying outside the regions that are mutated in the B.1.351 and B.1.1.7 variants. CD4 TCRs associated with the vaccine covered the entire spike protein, and the dominant responses were in regions 160-218 and 743-854. Only six AZD1222 recipients were SARS-CoV-2 seropositive at baseline, limiting conclusions about previously exposed vaccinees.

The CDR3 regions of human TCRbeta chains were subjected to immunosequencing. Per the authors' processing: TCRs in the repertoires were matched against a reference library of SARS-CoV-2-specific TCRs that had been generated with the MIRA antigen-specificity platform. Breadth meant the fraction of unique TCRs that were SARS-CoV-2-associated, whereas depth meant the fraction of total T cells that were SARS-CoV-2-associated. Using the MIRA data, each spike-specific TCR was mapped to the spike region that the TCR reacts to and placed in a CD4 or CD8 class. Log10-transformed breadth and depth values were compared by one-way ANOVA with Sidak's multiple comparisons tests. The immuneACCESS repertoire file appears here via TCRdb, limited to in-frame rearrangements. These files lack a portion of the clones; in checked studies, under half of the deficit traces to unresolved V genes, and the cause of the others is not known. Clonal size and the V and J genes are those of that table, whereas D and trimming came from the DNA. The sample data list 95,000 or so clones, and about nine tenths of these were observed just once. Around 2.8% of the sample comes from the top ten.

From V the trimming removes 0 bases and from J it removes 1 base, while the gene matches leave 4 bases of the junction unaccounted for. From the cysteine through the phenylalanine, the CDR3 covers 16 amino acids. The entry retains the CDR3 DNA only, 48 bases that are in frame from base 1. CDR1 and CDR2 are read off the germline V gene as SGHRS and YFSETQ. The input for sequencing was peripheral blood, taken on day 0 of MenACWY control vaccination. The V and J segments used are TRBV5-1 and TRBJ2-3; 8 bases in the middle match TRBD2. This TCR derives from an adult in good health. The bases are TGCGCCAGCAGCTTGGGCGTTAGCGGGGGCACAGATACGCAGTATTTT. Its protein reads: CASSLGVSGGTDTQYF.